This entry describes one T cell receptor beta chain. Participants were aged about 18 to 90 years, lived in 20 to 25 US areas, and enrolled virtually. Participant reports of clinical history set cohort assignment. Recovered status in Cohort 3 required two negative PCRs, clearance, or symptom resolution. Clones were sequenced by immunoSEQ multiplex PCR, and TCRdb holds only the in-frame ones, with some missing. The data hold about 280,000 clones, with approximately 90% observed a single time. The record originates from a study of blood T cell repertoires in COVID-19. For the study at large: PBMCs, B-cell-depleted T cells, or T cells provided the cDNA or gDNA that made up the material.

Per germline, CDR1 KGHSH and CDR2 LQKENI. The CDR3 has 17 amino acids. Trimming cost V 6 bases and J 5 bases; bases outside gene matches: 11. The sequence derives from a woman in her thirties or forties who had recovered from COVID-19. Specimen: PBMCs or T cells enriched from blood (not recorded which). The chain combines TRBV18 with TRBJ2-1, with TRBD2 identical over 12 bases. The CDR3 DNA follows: TGTGCCAGCTCCCCGGTGACTAGCGGGGGAGTGCACAATGAGCAGTTCTTC. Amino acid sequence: CASSPVTSGGVHNEQFF.